Below, 20 T cell receptor beta chains from the same sample are listed, as sequenced in a study of blood T cell repertoires in COVID-19. Assay: immunoSEQ multiplex PCR; the TCRdb copy retains only in-frame clones and omits some. Of around 100,000 clones in the sample, about 85% are singletons; the top ten hold more than 1.5%. Sequences were obtained from peripheral blood. These receptors were collected from a woman in her sixties or seventies with active or convalescent COVID-19.

J is TRBJ1-2 and V is TRBV15, with 10 bases matching TRBD1. CDR1 and CDR2 (germline): LNHNV, YYDKDF (reference sequence). The CDR3 totals 16 residues. J gave up 7 bases and V 0 bases, and 8 bases lay outside the gene matches. Here the CDR3 reads CATSRETGGRGGGYTF. CDR3 in DNA: TGTGCCACCAGCAGAGAGACAGGGGGCCGAGGGGGTGGCTACACCTTC.

V and J are TRBV15 and TRBJ2-2; 8 nucleotides align to TRBD2. CDR1 is LNHNV, CDR2 YYDKDF, per germline (reference sequence). This CDR3 is built from 18 residues. V shed 2 bases and J 3 bases; nucleotides not matched to a gene: 11. CDR3 nucleotides: TGTGCCACCAGCAGAAAACGGAGCGGGAGACCATACACCGGGGAGCTGTTTTTT. This encodes CATSRKRSGRPYTGELFF.

This sequence joins TRBV10-3 and TRBJ1-5; 12 nucleotides line up with TRBD1. The CDR3 runs to 17 residues. V dropped 5 bases and J dropped 2; count of bases not matched to a gene: 7. Per the germline V gene, CDR1 is ENHRY and CDR2 is SYGVKD. The CDR3 DNA sequence: TGTGCCATCAGTCCGGGACAGGGGGCTTCGGGCAATCAGCCCCAGCATTTT. Its protein is CAISPGQGASGNQPQHF.

The chain uses TRBV2 and TRBJ1-6; no firm D call. The ends were cut back, 4 bases at V and 0 bases at J, with 10 bases in the middle. From germline, CDR1 is SNHLY and CDR2 FYNNEI. The CDR3 length is 16 residues. CDR3 DNA sequence: TGTGCCAGCAGTGGTAAAGGGAGCTCCTATAATTCACCCCTCCACTTT. This translates into CASSGKGSSYNSPLHF. Full variable domain (missing parts from reference TRBV2 and TRBJ1-6): EPEVTQTPSHQVTQMGQEVILRCVPISNHLYFYWYRQILGQKVEFLVSFYNNEISEKSEIFDDQFSVERPDGSNFTLKIRSTKLEDSAMYFCASSGKGSSYNSPLHFGNGTRLTVT.

This clone was counted only a few times. This chain joins TRBV6-6 and TRBJ2-2, with D unresolved. V was clipped by 7 bases and J by 5 bases, with 5 bases between them. Germline CDR1 is MNHNY and CDR2 is SVGAGI (reference sequence). This CDR3 is 11 amino acids long. The CDR3, as DNA: TGTGCCAGCACCCGGACCGGGGAGCTGTTTTTT. The encoded protein is CASTRTGELFF.

The gene calls are TRBV6-5 and TRBJ2-4; D might be TRBD2 (7 bases). The germline V and J ends were trimmed by 6 bases and 12 bases, with 12 bases remaining between them. The CDR3 covers 11 residues. CDR1 and CDR2 from the germline V gene are MNHEY and SVGAGI. CDR3 protein: CASSLGGHQYF. CDR3 nucleotide sequence: TGTGCCAGCAGCCTGGGGGGGCATCAGTACTTC.

J is TRBJ2-1 and V is TRBV7-8; TRBD2 aligns across 15 bases. V lost 5 bases and J lost 8; bases outside the gene matches: 16. CDR1 is SGHVS, CDR2 FQNEAQ, per germline. CDR3 size: 19 residues. The CDR3, as DNA: TGTGCCAGCAGCCCAGGGACTAGCGGGAGGTTTGGGCCCTTGGATGAGCAGTTCTTC. Amino acid sequence: CASSPGTSGRFGPLDEQFF. Full variable domain (missing parts from reference TRBV7-8 and TRBJ2-1): GAGVSQSPRYKVAKRGQDVALRCDPISGHVSLFWYQQALGQGPEFLTYFQNEAQLDKSGLPSDRFFAERPEGSVSTLKIQRTQQEDSAVYLCASSPGTSGRFGPLDEQFFGPGTRLTVL.

In the case of this clone: This sample also contains other DNA sequences that code for the same CDR3. This rearrangement joins TRBV6-5 to TRBJ1-6; maybe TRBD1 (6 bases). The CDR3 has 14 residues. CDR1 and CDR2 from the germline V gene are MNHEY and SVGAGI. Trimming removed 6 bases from V and 10 bases from J, with 16 bases in between. The CDR3 loop reads CASRPGQGRSPLHF. CDR3 in DNA: TGTGCCAGCAGACCTGGTCAGGGGCGATCACCCCTCCACTTT.

This clone appeared a few times. The chain uses TRBV2 and TRBJ2-2; tentatively, D is TRBD2 (5 bases). CDR3 size: 16 residues. Trimming pared 3 bases from V and 4 bases from J, leaving 15 bases between. CDR1 is SNHLY and CDR2 is FYNNEI in the germline V gene. CDR3 loop: CASSDARRGPTGELFF. In DNA form, the CDR3 reads TGTGCCAGCAGTGATGCGAGAAGAGGGCCCACCGGGGAGCTGTTTTTT.

This clone was recorded many times. The chain has TRBV19 and TRBJ2-7; 11 nucleotides agree with TRBD1. The CDR3 sequence is 15 residues long. Germline V gene lookup returns CDR1 LNHDA and CDR2 SQIVND (reference sequence). With 5 bases clipped from V and 0 bases from J, the junction kept 3 bases outside the gene matches. The CDR3 DNA is TGTGCCAGTAGTTCCGGGACAGGGGGCTCCTACGAGCAGTACTTC. Translating gives CASSSGTGGSYEQYF.

The chain links TRBV7-9 to TRBJ2-1; 13 positions match TRBD2. Germline V gives CDR1 SEHNR, CDR2 FQNEAQ (reference sequence). The ends lost 5 bases at V and 4 bases at J; junction bases unmatched: 8. CDR3 size: 17 residues. The CDR3 sequence is CASSVGTSGILYNEQFF. CDR3 nucleotides: TGTGCCAGCAGCGTAGGGACTAGCGGGATCTTATACAATGAGCAGTTCTTC. Variable domain in full (rest from reference TRBV7-9 and TRBJ2-1): DTGVSQNPRHKITKRGQNVTFRCDPISEHNRLYWYRQTLGQGPEFLTYFQNEAQLEKSRLLSDRFSAERPKGSFSTLEIQRTEQGDSAMYLCASSVGTSGILYNEQFFGPGTRLTVL.

V usage is TRBV19 and J usage is TRBJ2-3; a weak D match, TRBD1 (5 bases). Germline CDR1 and CDR2: LNHDA and SQIVND (reference sequence). Trimming cost V 7 bases and J 4 bases, with 15 bases left between them. This CDR3 comprises 14 residues. The chain's CDR3 is CASKLSLQADTQYF. CDR3 bases: TGTGCCAGTAAGCTTTCTTTACAGGCAGATACGCAGTATTTT.

This chain connects TRBV24-1 to TRBJ2-1; 7 nucleotides match TRBD1. Trimming removed 2 bases from V and 8 bases from J; junction bases left unmatched: 8. This CDR3 spans 15 amino acids. Germline V gives CDR1 KGHDR, CDR2 SFDVKD. The CDR3 spells CATSDYRQGYDEQFF. DNA for the CDR3: TGTGCCACCAGTGATTACCGACAGGGATACGATGAGCAGTTCTTC.

The DNA of the CDR3 is TGTGCCAGCAGCTTTGGACAGATGAGCTCTGGAAACACCATATATTTT. As protein: CASSFGQMSSGNTIYF. The chain combines TRBV7-2 with TRBJ1-3; possibly TRBD1 for D (6 bases). V was trimmed by 3 bases and J by 0 bases, leaving 12 bases between them. The CDR3 totals 16 residues. Per germline, CDR1 SGHTA and CDR2 FQGNSA.

V usage is TRBV5-1 and J usage is TRBJ2-3, with 12 nucleotides matching TRBD2. CDR3 length equals 16 residues. Germline V gene lookup returns CDR1 SGHRS and CDR2 YFSETQ. V lost 0 bases, J lost 7 bases, and 6 bases stayed unmatched. DNA for the CDR3: TGCGCCAGCAGCTTGGTACTAGCGGGGGGTCAGAATACGCAGTATTTT. It encodes CASSLVLAGGQNTQYF.

The chain combines TRBV15 with TRBJ2-7; the D is unclear. This CDR3 has 14 amino acids. CDR1 and CDR2 from the germline V gene are LNHNV and YYDKDF (reference sequence). V gave up 0 bases and J gave up 0 bases, with 6 bases separating them. The CDR3 sequence is CATSREPSSYEQYF. The CDR3 bases are TGTGCCACCAGCAGAGAGCCTAGCTCCTACGAGCAGTACTTC.

This clone has a single count. V gene TRBV5-6 combines with J gene TRBJ1-1, with 8 positions matching TRBD1. CDR1 is SGHDT, CDR2 YYEEEE, per germline. The V segment lost 4 bases and the J segment 5 bases; nucleotides outside the gene matches: 10. The CDR3 has 15 amino acids. The CDR3 is CASSLGQGGWTEAFF. CDR3 DNA: TGTGCCAGCAGCCTTGGACAGGGCGGATGGACTGAAGCTTTCTTT.

The V gene is TRBV25-1, the J gene TRBJ1-2; 7 bases are a match to TRBD1. This CDR3 is 15 amino acids long. The germline CDR1 and CDR2 sequences are MGHDK and SYGVNS. Trimming removed 6 bases from V and 3 bases from J; junction bases left unmatched: 10. CDR3 DNA sequence: TGTGCCAGCAGCGTTGACAGGGAGGTTGACTATGGCTACACCTTC. Its protein is CASSVDREVDYGYTF.

This clone has only a few counts. J is TRBJ1-4 and V is TRBV19; D is unresolved. Trimming pared 8 bases from V and 11 bases from J, leaving 9 bases between. Germline CDR1 and CDR2: LNHDA and SQIVND (reference sequence). The CDR3 loop spans 10 amino acids. CDR3 protein: CASGVLKLFF. CDR3 nucleotides: TGTGCCAGTGGAGTCTTGAAACTGTTTTTT.

The chain recombines TRBV6-2 or TRBV6-3 with TRBJ2-5; TRBD1 is a possible D gene (5 bases). V lost 2 bases and J lost 0, with 16 bases in between. Germline-derived CDR1 and CDR2 are MNHEY and SVGEGT. This CDR3 spans 17 amino acids. This CDR3 reads CASSYRTQGQYQETQYF. In DNA, the CDR3 is TGTGCCAGCAGTTACCGGACGCAGGGTCAGTACCAAGAGACCCAGTACTTC.